These T cell receptor beta chains were read from a single sample in a study of T cells after yellow fever vaccination. TCRdb re-called the 5' RACE reads through MiXCR, storing one row per CDR3 protein. The sample has 450,000 to 600,000 distinct CDR3 sequences, about 15% seen once; the top ten hold around 16%. The material sequenced was PBMCs, taken about 5 days after the first yellow fever vaccination. The source of these receptors is a young man who received the YFV17D yellow fever vaccine. Each CDR3 is given with its conserved first and last residue. Fields, in order: clone size, D gene, V gene, J gene, CDR3 protein, CDR3 DNA. A D gene is named only where the DNA matches it firmly. Clone sizes are given selectively: once, few, many, or a class where the clone is expanded.

size: -
D: -
V: TRBV12-3/TRBV12-4
J: TRBJ2-7
CDR3: CASSNGREQYF
DNA: TGTGCCAGCTCAAACGGGCGAGAGCAGTACTTC

size: -
D: -
V: TRBV6-2/TRBV6-3
J: TRBJ1-1
CDR3: CASSWSDRTEAFF
DNA: TGTGCCAGCAGTTGGTCAGATCGGACTGAAGCTTTCTTT

size: -
D: -
V: TRBV6-5
J: TRBJ2-1
CDR3: CASSYGGPNEQFF
DNA: TGTGCCAGCAGTTATGGTGGTCCCAATGAGCAGTTCTTC

size: few
D: -
V: TRBV18
J: TRBJ2-7
CDR3: CASSPGRTYANYEQYF
DNA: TGTGCCAGCTCACCAGGCAGGACGTACGCAAACTACGAGCAGTACTTC

size: many
D: -
V: TRBV6-2/TRBV6-3
J: TRBJ2-3
CDR3: CASSSNEADTQYF
DNA: TGTGCCAGCAGTTCCAATGAGGCCGATACGCAGTATTTT

size: -
D: -
V: TRBV5-6
J: TRBJ2-7
CDR3: CASSWGASEQYF
DNA: TGTGCCAGCAGCTGGGGGGCCTCCGAGCAGTACTTC

size: many
D: -
V: TRBV12-3/TRBV12-4
J: TRBJ1-5
CDR3: CASSSSGWAQPQHF
DNA: TGTGCCAGCAGTTCGTCAGGGTGGGCTCAGCCCCAGCATTTT

size: -
D: TRBD1
V: TRBV7-6
J: TRBJ2-2
CDR3: CASSSHRGLTGELFF
DNA: TGTGCCAGCAGCTCGCACAGGGGTCTAACCGGGGAGCTGTTTTTT

size: -
D: -
V: TRBV20-1
J: TRBJ2-3
CDR3: CSAEIGGRLDTQYF
DNA: TGCAGTGCAGAGATCGGGGGGCGGTTGGATACGCAGTATTTT

size: -
D: -
V: TRBV6-1
J: TRBJ1-5
CDR3: CASSLPGTDRNQPQHF
DNA: TGTGCCAGCAGTCTCCCGGGAACGGATCGCAATCAGCCCCAGCATTTT

size: -
D: -
V: TRBV20-1
J: TRBJ1-3
CDR3: CSAKAPGNTIYF
DNA: TGCAGTGCCAAGGCCCCCGGCAACACCATATATTTT

size: -
D: TRBD2
V: TRBV12-3/TRBV12-4
J: TRBJ2-7
CDR3: CASSQGLAGVGEQYF
DNA: TGTGCCAGCAGTCAAGGACTAGCGGGGGTAGGAGAGCAGTACTTC

size: few
D: TRBD2
V: TRBV7-2
J: TRBJ2-4
CDR3: CASSFFVAGVLNYIQYF
DNA: TGTGCCAGCAGCTTTTTTGTGGCGGGGGTGCTTAACTACATTCAGTACTTC

size: few
D: -
V: TRBV14
J: TRBJ2-6
CDR3: CASGVPGANVLTF
DNA: TGTGCCAGCGGGGTACCCGGAGCCAACGTCCTGACTTTC

size: few
D: TRBD2
V: TRBV5-1
J: TRBJ2-3
CDR3: CASSLLAGGPTSTDTQYF
DNA: TGCGCCAGCAGCTTACTAGCGGGGGGACCGACTAGCACAGATACGCAGTATTTT